This T cell receptor (beta chain) was observed in a study of cytomegalovirus exposure and HLA in healthy donors. The assay was immunoSEQ multiplex PCR, and TCRdb's table has in-frame clones only and misses some. Of 150,000 to 180,000 clones in the sample, 70% to 90% were seen once. The study's findings and limits: Subsequent analysis found a tendency for first-cohort TCR clusters to co-occur within the 95 to 150 validation repertoires. A classifier reportedly called cytomegalovirus status with high sensitivity and specificity.

Germline assignment: CDR1 SNHLY and CDR2 FYNNEI. V shed 1 base and J shed 6 bases, with 9 bases lying between them. The CDR3 consists of 14 residues. In regard to this clone: Its specificity is not known.

This TCR came from a man younger than 30 in good health and CMV-seropositive. Specimen: PBMCs. This rearrangement joins TRBV2 to TRBJ2-2, with no clear D. CDR3 residues: CASSEDLRAGELFF. The CDR3 DNA is TGTGCCAGCAGTGAAGATCTGAGAGCCGGGGAGCTGTTTTTT.